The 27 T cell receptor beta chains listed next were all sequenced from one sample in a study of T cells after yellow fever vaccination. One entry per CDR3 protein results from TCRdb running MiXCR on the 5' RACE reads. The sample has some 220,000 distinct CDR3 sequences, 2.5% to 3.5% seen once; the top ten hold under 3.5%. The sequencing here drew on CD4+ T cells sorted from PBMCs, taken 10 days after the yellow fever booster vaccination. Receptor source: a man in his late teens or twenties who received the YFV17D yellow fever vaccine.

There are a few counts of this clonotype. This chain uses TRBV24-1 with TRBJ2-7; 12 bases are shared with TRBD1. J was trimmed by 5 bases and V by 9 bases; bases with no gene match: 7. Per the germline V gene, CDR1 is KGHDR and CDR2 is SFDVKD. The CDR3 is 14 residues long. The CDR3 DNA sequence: TGTGCCACCCGGGAGGGGACAGGGGGCAACGAGCAGTACTTC. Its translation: CATREGTGGNEQYF.

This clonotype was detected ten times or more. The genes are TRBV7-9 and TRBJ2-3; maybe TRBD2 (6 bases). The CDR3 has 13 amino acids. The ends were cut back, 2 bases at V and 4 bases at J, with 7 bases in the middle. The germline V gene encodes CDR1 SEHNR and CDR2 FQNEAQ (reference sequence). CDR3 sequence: CASSLSGADTQYF. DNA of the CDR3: TGTGCCAGCAGCTTATCGGGAGCAGATACGCAGTATTTT.

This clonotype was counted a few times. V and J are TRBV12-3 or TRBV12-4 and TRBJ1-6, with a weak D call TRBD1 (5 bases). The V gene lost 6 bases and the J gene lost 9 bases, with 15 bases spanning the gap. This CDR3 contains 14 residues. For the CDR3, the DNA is TGTGCCAGCAGCCCCGACAGCGCTCCTTCACCCCTCCACTTT. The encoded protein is CASSPDSAPSPLHF.

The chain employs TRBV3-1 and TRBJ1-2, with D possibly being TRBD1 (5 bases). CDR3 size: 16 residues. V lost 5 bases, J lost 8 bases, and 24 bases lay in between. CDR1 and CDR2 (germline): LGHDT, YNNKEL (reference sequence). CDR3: CASSASYRETRGGYTF. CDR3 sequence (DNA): TGTGCCAGCAGCGCATCTTACCGGGAGACAAGGGGAGGCTACACCTTC. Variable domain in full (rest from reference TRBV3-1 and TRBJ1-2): DTAVSQTPKYLVTQMGNDKSIKCEQNLGHDTMYWYKQDSKKFLKIMFSYNNKELIINETVPNRFSPKSPDKAHLNLHINSLELGDSAVYFCASSASYRETRGGYTFGSGTRLTVV.

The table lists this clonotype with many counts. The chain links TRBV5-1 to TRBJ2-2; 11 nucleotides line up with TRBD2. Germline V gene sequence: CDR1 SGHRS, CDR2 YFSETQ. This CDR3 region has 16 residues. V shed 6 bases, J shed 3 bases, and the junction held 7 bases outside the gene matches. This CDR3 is CASTPSGGFDTGELFF. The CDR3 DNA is TGCGCCAGCACCCCTAGCGGGGGGTTTGACACCGGGGAGCTGTTTTTT. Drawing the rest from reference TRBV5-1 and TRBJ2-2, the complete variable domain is KAGVTQTPRYLIKTRGQQVTLSCSPISGHRSVSWYQQTPGQGLQFLFEYFSETQRNKGNFPGRFSGRQFSNSRSEMNVSTLELGDSALYLCASTPSGGFDTGELFFGEGSRLTVL.

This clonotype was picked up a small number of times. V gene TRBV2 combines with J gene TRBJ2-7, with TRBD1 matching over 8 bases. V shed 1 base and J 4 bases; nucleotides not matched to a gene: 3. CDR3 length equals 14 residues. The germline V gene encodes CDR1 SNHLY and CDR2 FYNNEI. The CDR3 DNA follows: TGTGCCAGCAGTGAAGGCAGGGGGCCGTACGAGCAGTACGTC. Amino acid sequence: CASSEGRGPYEQYV.

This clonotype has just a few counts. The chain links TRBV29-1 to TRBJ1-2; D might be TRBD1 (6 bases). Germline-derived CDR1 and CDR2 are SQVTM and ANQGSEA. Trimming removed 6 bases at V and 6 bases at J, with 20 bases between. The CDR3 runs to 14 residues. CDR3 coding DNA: TGCAGCGTCGGAGTGTGGGGGGCACTGGATGGCTACACCTTC. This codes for CSVGVWGALDGYTF.

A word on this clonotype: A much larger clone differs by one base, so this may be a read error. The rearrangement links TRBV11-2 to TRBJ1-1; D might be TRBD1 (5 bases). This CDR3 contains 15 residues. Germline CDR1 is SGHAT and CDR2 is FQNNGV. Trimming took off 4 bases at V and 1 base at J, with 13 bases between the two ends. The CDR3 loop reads CASSWLGDANTEAFF. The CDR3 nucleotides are TGTGCCAGCAGCTGGCTGGGGGATGCGAACACTGAAGCTTTCTTT.

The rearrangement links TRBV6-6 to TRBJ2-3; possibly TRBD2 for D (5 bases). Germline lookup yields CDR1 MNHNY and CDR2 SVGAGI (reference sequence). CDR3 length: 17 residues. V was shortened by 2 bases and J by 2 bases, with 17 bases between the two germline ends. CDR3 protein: CASSYRETEINTDTQYF. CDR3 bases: TGTGCCAGCAGTTACAGGGAGACTGAGATAAACACAGATACGCAGTATTTT.

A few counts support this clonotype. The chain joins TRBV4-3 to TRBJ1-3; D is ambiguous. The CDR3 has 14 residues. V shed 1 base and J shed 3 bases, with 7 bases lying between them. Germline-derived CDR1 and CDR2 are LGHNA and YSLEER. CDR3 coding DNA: TGCGCCAGCAGCCAAGTTTACGGTGGAAACACCATATATTTT. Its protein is CASSQVYGGNTIYF.

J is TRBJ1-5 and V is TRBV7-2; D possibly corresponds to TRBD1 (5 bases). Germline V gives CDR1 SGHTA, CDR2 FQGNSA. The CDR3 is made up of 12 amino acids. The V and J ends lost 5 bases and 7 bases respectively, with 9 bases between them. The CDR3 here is CASSMGDQPQHF. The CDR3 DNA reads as TGTGCCAGCAGCATGGGGGACCAGCCCCAGCATTTT.

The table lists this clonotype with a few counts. CDR3: CASMRVTLGLAGDTQYF. In DNA form, the CDR3 reads TGTGCCAGCATGAGGGTCACATTGGGACTAGCAGGGGATACGCAGTATTTT. This chain links TRBV6-1 with TRBJ2-3; 9 bases line up with TRBD2. Trimming took 7 bases from V and 6 from J; bases not matched to a gene: 17. CDR3 length: 17 amino acids. In germline, CDR1 is MNHNS, CDR2 SASEGT.

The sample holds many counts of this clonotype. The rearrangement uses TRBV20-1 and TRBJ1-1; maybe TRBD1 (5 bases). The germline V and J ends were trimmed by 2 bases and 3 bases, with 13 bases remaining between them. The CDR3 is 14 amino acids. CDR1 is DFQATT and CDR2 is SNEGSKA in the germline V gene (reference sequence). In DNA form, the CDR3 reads TGCAGTGCTAGAAATATCAGAGGGGACACTGAAGCTTTCTTT. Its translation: CSARNIRGDTEAFF.

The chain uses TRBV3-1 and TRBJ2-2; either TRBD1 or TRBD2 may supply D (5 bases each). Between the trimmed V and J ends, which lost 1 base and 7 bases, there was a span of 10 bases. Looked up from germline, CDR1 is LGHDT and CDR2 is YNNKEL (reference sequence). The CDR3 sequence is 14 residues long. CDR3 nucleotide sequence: TGTGCCAGCAGCCAAGGTTCTGGGGGCGGGGAGCTGTTTTTT. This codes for CASSQGSGGGELFF.

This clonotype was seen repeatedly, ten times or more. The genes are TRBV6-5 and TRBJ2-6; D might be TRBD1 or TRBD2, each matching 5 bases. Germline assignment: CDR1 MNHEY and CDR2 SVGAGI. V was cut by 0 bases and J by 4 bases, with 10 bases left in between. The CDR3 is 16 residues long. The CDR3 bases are TGTGCCAGCAGTTACTCACCGGGGCTAGGGGCCAACGTCCTGACTTTC. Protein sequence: CASSYSPGLGANVLTF.

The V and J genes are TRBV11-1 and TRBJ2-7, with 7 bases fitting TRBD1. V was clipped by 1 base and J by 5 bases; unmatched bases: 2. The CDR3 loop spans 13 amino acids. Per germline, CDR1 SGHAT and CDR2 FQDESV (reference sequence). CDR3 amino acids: CASSLGGQNEQYV. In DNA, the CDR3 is TGTGCCAGCAGCTTAGGGGGACAGAACGAGCAGTACGTC.

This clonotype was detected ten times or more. The DNA for the CDR3 is TGCGCCAGCAGCCCCTCCCCGGTCGGGGCGAACACCGGGGAGCTGTTTTTT. Protein: CASSPSPVGANTGELFF. The rearrangement joins TRBV5-1 to TRBJ2-2, with TRBD2 as a possible D gene (5 bases). V shed 4 bases and J shed 0 bases, with 16 bases lying between them. The germline V gene has CDR1 SGHRS and CDR2 YFSETQ. CDR3 length: 17 amino acids.

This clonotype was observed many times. The CDR3 protein is CASSLDGLPGLYNEQFF. For the CDR3, the DNA is TGTGCCAGCAGCTTAGATGGCTTGCCTGGGCTTTACAATGAGCAGTTCTTC. The chain has TRBV5-5 and TRBJ2-1; no clear D gene. V was clipped by 2 bases and J by 4 bases, with 19 bases between them. This CDR3 has 17 amino acids. Germline loops: CDR1 SGHKS, CDR2 YYEKEE (reference sequence). Looking up the rest from reference TRBV5-5 and TRBJ2-1 gives the full variable domain: DAGVTQSPTHLIKTRGQQVTLRCSPISGHKSVSWYQQVLGQGPQFIFQYYEKEERGRGNFPDRFSARQFPNYSSELNVNALLLGDSALYLCASSLDGLPGLYNEQFFGPGTRLTVL.

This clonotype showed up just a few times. The CDR3 nucleotides read TGTGCCAGCAGTTATGGACAGGGTGGAACTGAAGCTTTCTTT. Amino acid sequence: CASSYGQGGTEAFF. The V call is TRBV6-5, the J call TRBJ1-1, with TRBD1 matching 8 bases. This CDR3 spans 14 amino acids. V trimming: 3 bases; J trimming: 5 bases; junction bases outside the gene matches: 5. Germline CDR1 MNHEY, CDR2 SVGAGI.

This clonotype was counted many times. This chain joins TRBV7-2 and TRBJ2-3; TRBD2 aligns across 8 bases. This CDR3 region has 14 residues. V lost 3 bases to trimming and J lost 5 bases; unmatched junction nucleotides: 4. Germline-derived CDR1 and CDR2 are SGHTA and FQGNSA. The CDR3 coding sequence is TGTGCCAGCAGCTTTACGGGGGGGCAAGATACGCAGTATTTT. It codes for CASSFTGGQDTQYF.

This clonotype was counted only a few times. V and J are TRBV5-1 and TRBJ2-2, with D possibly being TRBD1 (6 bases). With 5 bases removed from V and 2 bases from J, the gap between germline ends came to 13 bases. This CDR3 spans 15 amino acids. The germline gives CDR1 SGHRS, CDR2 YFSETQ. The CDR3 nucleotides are TGCGCCAGCAGTCCCGGGACATCCAACACCGGGGAGCTGTTTTTT. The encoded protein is CASSPGTSNTGELFF. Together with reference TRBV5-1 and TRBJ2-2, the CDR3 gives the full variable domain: KAGVTQTPRYLIKTRGQQVTLSCSPISGHRSVSWYQQTPGQGLQFLFEYFSETQRNKGNFPGRFSGRQFSNSRSEMNVSTLELGDSALYLCASSPGTSNTGELFFGEGSRLTVL.

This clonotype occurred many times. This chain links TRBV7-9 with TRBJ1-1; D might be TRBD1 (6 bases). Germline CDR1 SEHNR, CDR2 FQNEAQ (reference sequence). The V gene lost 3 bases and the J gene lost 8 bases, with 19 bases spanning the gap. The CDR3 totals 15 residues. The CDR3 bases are TGTGCCAGCAGCTTGATTGGAGGGGGTTCTGCCGAAGCTTTCTTT. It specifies CASSLIGGGSAEAFF.

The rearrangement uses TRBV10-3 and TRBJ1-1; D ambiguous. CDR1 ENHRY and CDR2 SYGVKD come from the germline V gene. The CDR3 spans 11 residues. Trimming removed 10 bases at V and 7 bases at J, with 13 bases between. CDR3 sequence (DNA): TGTGCCACCGCCCGTCTTGGTGAAGCTTTCTTT. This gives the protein CATARLGEAFF.

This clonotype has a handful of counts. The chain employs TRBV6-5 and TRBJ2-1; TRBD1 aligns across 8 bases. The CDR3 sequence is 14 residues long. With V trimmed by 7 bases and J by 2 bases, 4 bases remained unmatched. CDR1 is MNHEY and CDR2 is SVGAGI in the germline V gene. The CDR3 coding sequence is TGTGCCAGCAAACCGGGACAGGCCTACAATGAGCAGTTCTTC. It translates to CASKPGQAYNEQFF.

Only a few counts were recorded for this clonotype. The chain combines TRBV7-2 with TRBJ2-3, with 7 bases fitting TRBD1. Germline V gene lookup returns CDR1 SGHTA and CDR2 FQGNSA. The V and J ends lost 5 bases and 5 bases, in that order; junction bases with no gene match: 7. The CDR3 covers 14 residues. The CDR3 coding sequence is TGTGCCAGCAGCCGCCGGGACAGTGGAGATACGCAGTATTTT. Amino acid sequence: CASSRRDSGDTQYF.

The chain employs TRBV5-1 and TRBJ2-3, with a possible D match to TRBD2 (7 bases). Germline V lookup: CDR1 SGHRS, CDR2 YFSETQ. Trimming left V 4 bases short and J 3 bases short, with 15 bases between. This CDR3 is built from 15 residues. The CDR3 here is CASSGGGPLTDTQYF. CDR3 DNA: TGCGCCAGCAGCGGGGGGGGCCCTTTGACAGATACGCAGTATTTT.

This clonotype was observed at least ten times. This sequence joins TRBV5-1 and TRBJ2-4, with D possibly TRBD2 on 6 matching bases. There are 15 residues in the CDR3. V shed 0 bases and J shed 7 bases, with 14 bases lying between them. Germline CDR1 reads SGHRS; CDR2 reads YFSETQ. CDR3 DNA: TGCGCCAGCAGCTTGGTCGGGGCCGGGACTAACATTCAGTACTTC. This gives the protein CASSLVGAGTNIQYF.